This TCR beta chain was identified in a study of blood T cell repertoires in COVID-19. About the research overall: Samples of COVID-19 (acute and convalescent) were obtained from the United States, Italy and Spain. T cells, B-cell-depleted T cells, or PBMCs provided the cDNA or gDNA that served as material.

Per the authors' pipeline: Amplified reference gene primers provided the basis for estimating nucleated cell counts. TCRdb's copy holds only in-frame clones and misses some; the assay was immunoSEQ multiplex PCR. From that table come the V and J calls and clone size; the DNA was used to work out D and trimming. The repertoire has about 120,000 clones, roughly nine tenths of them found once; the top ten carry about 8%. This CDR3 has 15 residues. Germline loops: CDR1 SGHRS, CDR2 YFSETQ. Trimming removed 0 bases at V and 0 bases at J, with 10 bases between. The chain has TRBV5-1 and TRBJ2-7; D remains ambiguous. The clonotype comes from a man in his 70s who had recovered from COVID-19. Specimen: peripheral blood. The DNA of the CDR3 is TGCGCCAGCAGCTTGGTCCCAGGTCCCTCCTACGAGCAGTACTTC. It specifies CASSLVPGPSYEQYF.